These 5 T cell receptor beta chains came from one sample sequenced in a study of T cell responses to AZD1222 COVID-19 vaccine. TCRdb keeps only in-frame clones here, not all; method: immunoSEQ multiplex PCR. The sample holds roughly 130,000 clones, roughly 85% seen once. The specimen comprised peripheral blood, sampled on day 0 of AZD1222 vaccination. The receptors come from an adult in good health.

The chain couples TRBV19 to TRBJ1-5, with D perhaps matching TRBD1 (5 bases). V was clipped by 7 bases and J by 4 bases, with 14 bases between them. The CDR3 is 14 residues long. Germline assignment: CDR1 LNHDA and CDR2 SQIVND (reference sequence). The CDR3 nucleotides are TGTGCCAGTACCTGGACACGGACAAATCAGCCCCAGCATTTT. Translated, it gives CASTWTRTNQPQHF.

The chain recombines TRBV19 with TRBJ2-1; either TRBD1 or TRBD2 may supply D (6 bases each). CDR1 and CDR2 (germline): LNHDA, SQIVND (reference sequence). The CDR3 has 17 residues. Trimming cost V 6 bases and J 0 bases, with 18 bases left between them. CDR3 sequence: CASSMRGTAISYNEQFF. In nucleotides, the CDR3 is TGTGCCAGTAGCATGAGGGGGACTGCGATCTCCTACAATGAGCAGTTCTTC.

V is TRBV19 and J is TRBJ1-1, with a possible D match to TRBD1 (5 bases). Germline V CDR1 and CDR2: LNHDA, SQIVND (reference sequence). CDR3 size: 13 residues. Deletions cut 6 bases from V and 1 base from J, with 9 bases between. The CDR3 sequence: CASRRQGNTEAFF. CDR3 sequence (DNA): TGTGCCAGTAGAAGGCAGGGGAACACTGAAGCTTTCTTT.

V gene TRBV6-5 combines with J gene TRBJ1-5, with 7 positions matching TRBD1. Germline CDR1 MNHEY, CDR2 SVGAGI. The CDR3 is 14 amino acids. V trimming: 6 bases; J trimming: 3 bases; junction bases outside the gene matches: 5. This chain's CDR3 is CASRPDRVNQPQHF. The CDR3 DNA reads as TGTGCCAGCAGACCCGACAGGGTCAATCAGCCCCAGCATTTT.

This clone was seen just once. This chain links TRBV29-1 with TRBJ2-3; D is ambiguous. Per the germline V gene, CDR1 is SQVTM and CDR2 is ANQGSEA. This CDR3 has 14 residues. The V gene lost 6 bases and the J gene lost 6 bases, with 19 bases spanning the gap. The DNA for the CDR3 is TGCAGCGTCGCCGGTCCCTTCTCATCGGATACGCAGTATTTT. It encodes CSVAGPFSSDTQYF.